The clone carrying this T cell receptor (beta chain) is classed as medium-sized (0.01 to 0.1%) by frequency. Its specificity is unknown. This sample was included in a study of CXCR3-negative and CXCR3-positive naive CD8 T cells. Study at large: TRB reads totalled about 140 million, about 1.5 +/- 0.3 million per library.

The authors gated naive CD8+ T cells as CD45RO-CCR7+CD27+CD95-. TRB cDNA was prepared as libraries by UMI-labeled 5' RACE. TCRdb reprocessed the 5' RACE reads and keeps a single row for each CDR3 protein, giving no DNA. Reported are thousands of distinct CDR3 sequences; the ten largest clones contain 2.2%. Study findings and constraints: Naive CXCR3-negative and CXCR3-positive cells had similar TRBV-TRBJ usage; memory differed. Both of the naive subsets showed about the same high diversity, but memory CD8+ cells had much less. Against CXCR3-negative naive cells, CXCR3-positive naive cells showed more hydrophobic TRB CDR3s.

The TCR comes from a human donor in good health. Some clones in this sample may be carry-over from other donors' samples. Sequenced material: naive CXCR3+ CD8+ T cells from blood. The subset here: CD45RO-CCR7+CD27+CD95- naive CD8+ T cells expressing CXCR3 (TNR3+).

This CDR3 reads CASSINPGENYGYTF. This rearrangement joins TRBV5-5 to TRBJ1-2; lacking DNA, the TRBD1 call made by TCRdb goes unchecked. This CDR3 is built from 15 residues. Germline loops: CDR1 SGHKS, CDR2 YYEKEE (reference sequence).